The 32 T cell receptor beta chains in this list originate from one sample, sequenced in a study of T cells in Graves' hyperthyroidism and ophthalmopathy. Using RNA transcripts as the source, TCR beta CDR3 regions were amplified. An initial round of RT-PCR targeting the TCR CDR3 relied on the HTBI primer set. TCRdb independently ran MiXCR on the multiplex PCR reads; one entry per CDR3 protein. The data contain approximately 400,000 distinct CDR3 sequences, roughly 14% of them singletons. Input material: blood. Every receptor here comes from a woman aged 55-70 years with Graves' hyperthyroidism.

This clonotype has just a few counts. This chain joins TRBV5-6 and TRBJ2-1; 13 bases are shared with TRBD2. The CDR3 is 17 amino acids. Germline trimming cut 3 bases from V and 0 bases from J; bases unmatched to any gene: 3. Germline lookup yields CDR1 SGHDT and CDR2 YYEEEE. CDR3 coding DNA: TGTGCCAGCAGCTCTGGGACTAGCGGGACCTCCTACAATGAGCAGTTCTTC. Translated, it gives CASSSGTSGTSYNEQFF.

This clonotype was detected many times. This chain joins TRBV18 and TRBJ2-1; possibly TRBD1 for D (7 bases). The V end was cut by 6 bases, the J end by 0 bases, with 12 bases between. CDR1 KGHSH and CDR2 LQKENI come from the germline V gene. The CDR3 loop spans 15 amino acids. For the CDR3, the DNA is TGTGCCAGCTCCGGGGGACAGAGCTCCTACAATGAGCAGTTCTTC. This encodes CASSGGQSSYNEQFF.

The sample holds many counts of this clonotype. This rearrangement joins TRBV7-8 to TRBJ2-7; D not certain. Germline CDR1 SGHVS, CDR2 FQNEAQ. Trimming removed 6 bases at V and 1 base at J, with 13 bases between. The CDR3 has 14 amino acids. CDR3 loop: CASSLSGRSYEQYF. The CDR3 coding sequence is TGTGCCAGCAGTTTATCGGGCAGGTCCTACGAGCAGTACTTC.

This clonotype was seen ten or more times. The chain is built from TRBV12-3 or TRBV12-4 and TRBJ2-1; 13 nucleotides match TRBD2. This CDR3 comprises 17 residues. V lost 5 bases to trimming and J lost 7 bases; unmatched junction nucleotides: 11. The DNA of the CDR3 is TGTGCCAGCAGTCCTGGGACTAGCGGGATCCGGGGGAATGAGCAGTTCTTC. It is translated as CASSPGTSGIRGNEQFF.

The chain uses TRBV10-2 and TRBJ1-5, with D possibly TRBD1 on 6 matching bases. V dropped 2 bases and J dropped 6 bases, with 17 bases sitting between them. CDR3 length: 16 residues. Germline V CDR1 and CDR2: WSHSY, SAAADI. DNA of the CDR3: TGCGCCAGCAGTGAGAATGGGAGGGTAGGGGGTCAGCCCCAGCATTTT. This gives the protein CASSENGRVGGQPQHF.

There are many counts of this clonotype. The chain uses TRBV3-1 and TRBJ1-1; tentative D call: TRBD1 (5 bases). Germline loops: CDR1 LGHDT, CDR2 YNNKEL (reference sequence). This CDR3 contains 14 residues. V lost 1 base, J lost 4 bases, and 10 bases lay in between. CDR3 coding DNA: TGTGCCAGCAGCCAAGGGGGGGGGGGCACTGAAGCTTTCTTT. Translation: CASSQGGGGTEAFF.

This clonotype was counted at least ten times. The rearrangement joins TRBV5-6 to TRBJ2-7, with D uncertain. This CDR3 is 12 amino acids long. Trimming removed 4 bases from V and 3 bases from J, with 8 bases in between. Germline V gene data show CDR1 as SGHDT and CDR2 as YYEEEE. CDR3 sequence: CASSVQHYEQYF. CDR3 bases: TGTGCCAGCAGCGTACAGCACTACGAGCAGTACTTC.

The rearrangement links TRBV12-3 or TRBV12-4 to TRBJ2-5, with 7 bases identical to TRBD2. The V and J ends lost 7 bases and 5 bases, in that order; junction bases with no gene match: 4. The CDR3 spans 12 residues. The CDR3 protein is CASTLGGETQYF. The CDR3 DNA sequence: TGTGCCAGCACCTTGGGGGGGGAGACCCAGTACTTC.

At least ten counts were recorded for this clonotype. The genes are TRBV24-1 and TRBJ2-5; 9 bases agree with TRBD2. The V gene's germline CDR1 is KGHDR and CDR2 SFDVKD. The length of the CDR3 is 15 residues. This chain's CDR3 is CATEAGGPFLETQYF. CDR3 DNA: TGTGCTACCGAGGCGGGAGGGCCCTTCTTGGAGACCCAGTACTTC.

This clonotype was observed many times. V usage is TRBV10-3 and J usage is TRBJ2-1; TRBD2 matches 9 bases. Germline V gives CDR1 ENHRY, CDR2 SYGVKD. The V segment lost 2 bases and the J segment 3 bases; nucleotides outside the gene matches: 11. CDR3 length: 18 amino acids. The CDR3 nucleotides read TGTGCCATCAGTGAGAAGACTAGCGGAGGGGGCTACTACAATGAGCAGTTCTTC. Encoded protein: CAISEKTSGGGYYNEQFF.

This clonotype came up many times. This CDR3 reads CASSLGLQGNEQFF. The CDR3 nucleotides read TGCGCCAGCAGCTTAGGATTACAGGGGAACGAGCAGTTCTTC. The chain couples TRBV5-1 to TRBJ2-1, with 7 bases identical to TRBD1. Looked up from germline, CDR1 is SGHRS and CDR2 is YFSETQ. This CDR3 is built from 14 residues. V shed 2 bases, J shed 10 bases, and the junction held 9 bases outside the gene matches.

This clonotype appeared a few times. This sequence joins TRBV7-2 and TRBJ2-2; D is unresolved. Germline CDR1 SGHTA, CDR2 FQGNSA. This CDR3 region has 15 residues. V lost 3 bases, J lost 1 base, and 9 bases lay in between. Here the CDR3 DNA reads TGTGCCAGCAGCTTTCGCGGATTGAACACCGGGGAGCTGTTTTTT. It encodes CASSFRGLNTGELFF.

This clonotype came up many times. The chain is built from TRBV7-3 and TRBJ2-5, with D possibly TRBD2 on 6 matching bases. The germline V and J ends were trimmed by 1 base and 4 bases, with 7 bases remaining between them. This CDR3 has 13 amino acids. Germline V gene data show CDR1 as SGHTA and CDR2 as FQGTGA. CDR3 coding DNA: TGTGCCAGCAGCTTAAACGGGAGAGAGACCCAGTACTTC. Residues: CASSLNGRETQYF.

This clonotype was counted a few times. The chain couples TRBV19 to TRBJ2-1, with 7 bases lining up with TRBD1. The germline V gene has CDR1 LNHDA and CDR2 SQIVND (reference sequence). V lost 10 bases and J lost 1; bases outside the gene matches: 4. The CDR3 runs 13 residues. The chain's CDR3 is CAIGRGSYNEQFF. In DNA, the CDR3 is TGTGCCATCGGCAGGGGGTCCTACAATGAGCAGTTCTTC. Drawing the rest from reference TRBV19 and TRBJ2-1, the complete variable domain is DGGITQSPKYLFRKEGQNVTLSCEQNLNHDAMYWYRQDPGQGLRLIYYSQIVNDFQKGDIAEGYSVSREKKESFPLTVTSAQKNPTAFYLCAIGRGSYNEQFFGPGTRLTVL.

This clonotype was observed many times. In DNA, the CDR3 is TGCAGTGCTAGAGACTTGAATGAATGGACAGGGGGTGGCTACACCTTC. Translation gives CSARDLNEWTGGGYTF. The chain links TRBV20-1 to TRBJ1-2, with 10 bases fitting TRBD1. Trimming at V came to 0 bases and at J to 7 bases, leaving 11 bases not matched to a gene. This CDR3 has 16 residues. Germline assignment: CDR1 DFQATT and CDR2 SNEGSKA (reference sequence).

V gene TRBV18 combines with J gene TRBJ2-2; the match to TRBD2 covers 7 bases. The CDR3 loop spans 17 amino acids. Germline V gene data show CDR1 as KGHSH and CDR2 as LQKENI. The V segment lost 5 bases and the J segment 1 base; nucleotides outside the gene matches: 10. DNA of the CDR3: TGTGCCAGCTCATGGTCTATCGGGAGGCAGAACACCGGGGAGCTGTTTTTT. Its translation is CASSWSIGRQNTGELFF.

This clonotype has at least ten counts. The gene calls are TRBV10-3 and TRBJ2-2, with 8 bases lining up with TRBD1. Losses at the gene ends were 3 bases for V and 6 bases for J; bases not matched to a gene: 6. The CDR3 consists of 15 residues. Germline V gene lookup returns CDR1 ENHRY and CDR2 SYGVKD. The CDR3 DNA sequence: TGTGCCATCAGTGATCCCCAGGGGGCTGCCGGGGAGCTGTTTTTT. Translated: CAISDPQGAAGELFF.

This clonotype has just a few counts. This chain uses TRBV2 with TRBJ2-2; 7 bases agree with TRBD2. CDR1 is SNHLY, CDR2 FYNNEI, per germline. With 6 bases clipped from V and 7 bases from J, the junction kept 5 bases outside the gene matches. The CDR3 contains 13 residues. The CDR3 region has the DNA TGTGCCAGCAGGGGGGGGTTGGGCGGGGAGCTGTTTTTT. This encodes CASRGGLGGELFF. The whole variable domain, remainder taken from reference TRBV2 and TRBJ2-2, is EPEVTQTPSHQVTQMGQEVILRCVPISNHLYFYWYRQILGQKVEFLVSFYNNEISEKSEIFDDQFSVERPDGSNFTLKIRSTKLEDSAMYFCASRGGLGGELFFGEGSRLTVL.

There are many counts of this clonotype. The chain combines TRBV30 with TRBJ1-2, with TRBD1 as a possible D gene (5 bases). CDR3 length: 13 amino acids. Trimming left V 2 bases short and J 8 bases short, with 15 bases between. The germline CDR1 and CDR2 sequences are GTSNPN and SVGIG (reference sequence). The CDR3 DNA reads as TGTGCCTGGAGTCAGGATCAGGGCCAAGGCTACACCTTC. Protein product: CAWSQDQGQGYTF.

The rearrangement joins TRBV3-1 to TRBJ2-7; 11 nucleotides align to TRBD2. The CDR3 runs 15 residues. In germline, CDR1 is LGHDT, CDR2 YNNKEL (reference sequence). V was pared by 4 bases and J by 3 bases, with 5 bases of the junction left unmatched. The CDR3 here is CASSPGLAVIYEQYF. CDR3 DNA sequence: TGTGCCAGCAGCCCGGGACTAGCGGTTATCTACGAGCAGTACTTC.

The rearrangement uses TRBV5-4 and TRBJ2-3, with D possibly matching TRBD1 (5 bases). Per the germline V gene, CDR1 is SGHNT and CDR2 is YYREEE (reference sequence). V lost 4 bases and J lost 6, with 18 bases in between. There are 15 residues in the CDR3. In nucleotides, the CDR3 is TGTGCCAGCAGCCCCCCGCAGGGCTTTTCCGATACGCAGTATTTT. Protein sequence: CASSPPQGFSDTQYF. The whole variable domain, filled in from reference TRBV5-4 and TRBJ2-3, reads ETGVTQSPTHLIKTRGQQVTLRCSSQSGHNTVSWYQQALGQGPQFIFQYYREEENGRGNFPPRFSGLQFPNYSSELNVNALELDDSALYLCASSPPQGFSDTQYFGPGTRLTVL.

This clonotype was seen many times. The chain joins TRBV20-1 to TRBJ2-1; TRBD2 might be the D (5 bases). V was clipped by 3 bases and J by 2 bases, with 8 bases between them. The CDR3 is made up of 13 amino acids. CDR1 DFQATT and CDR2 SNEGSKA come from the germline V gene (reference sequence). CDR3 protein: CSASGSTYNEQFF. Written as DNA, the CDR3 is TGCAGTGCTAGTGGGAGCACCTACAATGAGCAGTTCTTC.

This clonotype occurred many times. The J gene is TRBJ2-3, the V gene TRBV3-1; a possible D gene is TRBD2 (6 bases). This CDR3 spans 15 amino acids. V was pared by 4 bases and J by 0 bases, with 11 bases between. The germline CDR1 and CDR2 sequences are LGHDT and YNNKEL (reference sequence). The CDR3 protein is CASSPGTLSTDTQYF. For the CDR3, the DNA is TGTGCCAGCAGCCCCGGGACTCTAAGCACAGATACGCAGTATTTT.

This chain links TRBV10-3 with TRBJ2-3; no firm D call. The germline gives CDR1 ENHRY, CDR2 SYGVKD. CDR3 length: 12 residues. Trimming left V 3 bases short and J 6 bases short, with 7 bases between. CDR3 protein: CAISDRADTQYF. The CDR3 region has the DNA TGTGCCATCAGTGATAGGGCGGATACGCAGTATTTT.

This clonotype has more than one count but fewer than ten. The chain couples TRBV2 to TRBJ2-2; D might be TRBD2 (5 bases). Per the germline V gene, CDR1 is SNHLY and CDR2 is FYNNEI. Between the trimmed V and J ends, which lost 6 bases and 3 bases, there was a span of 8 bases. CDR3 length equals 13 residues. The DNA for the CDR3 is TGTGCCAGCAGCCCGGACTACACCGGGGAGCTGTTTTTT. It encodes CASSPDYTGELFF.

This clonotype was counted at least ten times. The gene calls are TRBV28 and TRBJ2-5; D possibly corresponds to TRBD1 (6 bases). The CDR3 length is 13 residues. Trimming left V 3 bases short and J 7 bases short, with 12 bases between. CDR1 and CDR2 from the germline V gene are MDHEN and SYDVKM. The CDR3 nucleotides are TGTGCCAGCAGTTTTCACAGGGAAGGGACCCAGTACTTC. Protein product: CASSFHREGTQYF. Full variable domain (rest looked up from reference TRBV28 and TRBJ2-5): DVKVTQSSRYLVKRTGEKVFLECVQDMDHENMFWYRQDPGLGLRLIYFSYDVKMKEKGDIPEGYSVSREKKERFSLILESASTNQTSMYLCASSFHREGTQYFGPGTRLLVL.

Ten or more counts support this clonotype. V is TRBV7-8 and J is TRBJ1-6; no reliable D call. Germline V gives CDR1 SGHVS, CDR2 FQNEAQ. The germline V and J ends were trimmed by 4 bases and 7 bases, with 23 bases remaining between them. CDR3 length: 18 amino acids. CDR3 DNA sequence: TGTGCCAGCAGCTCCGGTCGGGTTGTCCGCCGAGGCAATTCACCCCTCCACTTT. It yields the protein CASSSGRVVRRGNSPLHF.

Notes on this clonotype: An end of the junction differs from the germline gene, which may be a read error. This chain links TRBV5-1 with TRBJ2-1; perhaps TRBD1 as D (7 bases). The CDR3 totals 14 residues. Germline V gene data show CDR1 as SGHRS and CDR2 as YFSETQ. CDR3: CATSSGGQGNEQFF. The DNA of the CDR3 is TGCGCCACCAGCTCAGGGGGGCAGGGGAATGAGCAGTTCTTC. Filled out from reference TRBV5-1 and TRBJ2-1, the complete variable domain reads KAGVTQTPRYLIKTRGQQVTLSCSPISGHRSVSWYQQTPGQGLQFLFEYFSETQRNKGNFPGRFSGRQFSNSRSEMNVSTLELGDSALYLCATSSGGQGNEQFFGPGTRLTVL.

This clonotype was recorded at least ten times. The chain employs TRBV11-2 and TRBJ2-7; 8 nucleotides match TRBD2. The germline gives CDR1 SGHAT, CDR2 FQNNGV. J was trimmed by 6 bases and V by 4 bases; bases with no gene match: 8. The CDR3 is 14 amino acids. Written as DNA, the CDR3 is TGTGCCAGCAGCTCCGGGACTAGTTATAGCGAGCAGTACTTC. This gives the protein CASSSGTSYSEQYF.

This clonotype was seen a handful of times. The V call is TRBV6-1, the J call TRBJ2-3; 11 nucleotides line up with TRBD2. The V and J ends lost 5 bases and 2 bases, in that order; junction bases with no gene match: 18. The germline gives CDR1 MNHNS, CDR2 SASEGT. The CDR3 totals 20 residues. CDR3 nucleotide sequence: TGTGCCAGCAGTTATCACCTTTGGGCTAGCGGGAGGAGGGACACAGATACGCAGTATTTT. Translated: CASSYHLWASGRRDTDTQYF.

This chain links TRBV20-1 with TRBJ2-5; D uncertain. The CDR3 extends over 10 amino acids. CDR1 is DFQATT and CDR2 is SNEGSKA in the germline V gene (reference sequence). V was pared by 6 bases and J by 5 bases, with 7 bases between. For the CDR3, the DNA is TGCAGTGCCGGCGAGGAGACCCAGTACTTC. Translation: CSAGEETQYF.

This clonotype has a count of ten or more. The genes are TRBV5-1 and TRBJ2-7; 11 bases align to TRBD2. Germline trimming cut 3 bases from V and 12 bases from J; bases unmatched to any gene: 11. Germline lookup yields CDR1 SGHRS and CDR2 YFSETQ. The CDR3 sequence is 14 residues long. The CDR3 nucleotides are TGCGCCAGCAGCTCGGGGACTAGCGGTTCGGAGGTGTACTTC. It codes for CASSSGTSGSEVYF.